Sequencing of this T cell receptor (beta chain) was carried out in a study of cytomegalovirus exposure and HLA in healthy donors. Study-wide results and caveats: CMV serostatus alone was available as immune exposure information. Follow-up analysis later connected one missense variant in DCLRE1C with trimming of TCR beta V- and J-genes. Later, an analysis found that common viral pathogens appeared to be linked with several of the most significant clusters. The productive fraction for most TCR beta V segments was about 87% or about 30% in an earlier analysis.

PCR involved 60 Vbeta and 13 Jbeta primers. Produced via immunoSEQ multiplex PCR; TCRdb's table is partial and in-frame only. The sample has hundreds of thousands of clones, around 73% seen once. Concerning this clone: Antigen: not known.

V lost 0 bases, J lost 6 bases, and 14 bases stayed unmatched. Germline lookup yields CDR1 LNHNV and CDR2 YYDKDF (reference sequence). The CDR3 is made up of 18 amino acids. This receptor was identified in a male donor in good health and CMV-seronegative. Sequencing was performed on PBMCs. The chain combines TRBV15 with TRBJ2-7, with 10 bases matching TRBD1. The CDR3 region has the DNA TGTGCCACCAGCAGAGATCTATTAACCGGGACAGGGGAGGGCGAGCAGTACTTC. This codes for CATSRDLLTGTGEGEQYF.